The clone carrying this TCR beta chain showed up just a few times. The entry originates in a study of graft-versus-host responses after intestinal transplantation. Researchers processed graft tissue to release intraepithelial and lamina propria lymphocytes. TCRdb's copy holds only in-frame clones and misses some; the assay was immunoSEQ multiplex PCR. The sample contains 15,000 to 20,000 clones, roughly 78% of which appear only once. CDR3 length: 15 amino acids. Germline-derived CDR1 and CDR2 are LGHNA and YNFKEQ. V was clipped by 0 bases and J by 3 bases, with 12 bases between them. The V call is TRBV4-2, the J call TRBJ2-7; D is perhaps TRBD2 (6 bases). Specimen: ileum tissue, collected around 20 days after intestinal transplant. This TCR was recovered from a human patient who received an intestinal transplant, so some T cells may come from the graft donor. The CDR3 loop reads CASSQEGGFGYEQYF. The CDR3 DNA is TGTGCCAGCAGCCAAGAGGGGGGATTTGGCTACGAGCAGTACTTC.